This T cell receptor beta chain originates from a study of control samples from healthy donors and cancer patients. Generated by immunoSEQ multiplex PCR, the TCRdb table keeps only in-frame clones and is missing some. The profile covers about 160,000 clones, with about 95% appearing a single time and 14% taken by the ten largest. The V gene's germline CDR1 is LNHNV and CDR2 YYDKDF (reference sequence). This CDR3 contains 17 residues. V shed 4 bases and J 5 bases; nucleotides not matched to a gene: 12. The chain couples TRBV15 to TRBJ1-4, with 8 positions matching TRBD1. The TCR comes from a man between 60 and 75 years old with colorectal cancer. Sequencing input: PBMCs. The CDR3 loop reads CATSKRQGLGPNEKLFF. The CDR3, as DNA: TGTGCCACCAGCAAGAGACAGGGGTTAGGGCCAAATGAAAAACTGTTTTTT.